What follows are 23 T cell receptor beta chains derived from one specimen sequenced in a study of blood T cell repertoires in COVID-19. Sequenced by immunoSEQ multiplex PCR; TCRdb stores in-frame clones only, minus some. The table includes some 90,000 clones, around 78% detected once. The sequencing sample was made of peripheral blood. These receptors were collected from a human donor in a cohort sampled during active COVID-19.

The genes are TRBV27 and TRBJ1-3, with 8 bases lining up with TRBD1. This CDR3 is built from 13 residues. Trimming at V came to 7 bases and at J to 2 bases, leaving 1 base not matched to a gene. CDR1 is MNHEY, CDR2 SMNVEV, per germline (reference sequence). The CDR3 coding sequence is TGTGCCAGCAAACAGGGGGCTGGAAACACCATATATTTT. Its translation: CASKQGAGNTIYF.

CDR3 DNA: TGTGCCATCAGACTTCGGTCGGGACAGGGGGCTGGTGCCTACAATGAGCAGTTCTTC. This translates into CAIRLRSGQGAGAYNEQFF. The rearrangement uses TRBV10-3 and TRBJ2-1; 12 bases fit TRBD1. Germline assignment: CDR1 ENHRY and CDR2 SYGVKD. The CDR3 length is 19 residues. Trimming took 6 bases from V and 2 from J; bases not matched to a gene: 14.

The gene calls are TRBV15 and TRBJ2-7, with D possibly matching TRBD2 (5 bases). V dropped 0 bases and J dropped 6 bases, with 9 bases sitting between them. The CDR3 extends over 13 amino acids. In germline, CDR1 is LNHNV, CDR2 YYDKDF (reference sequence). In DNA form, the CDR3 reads TGTGCCACCAGCAGAGATTACAGCGGCGAGCAGTACTTC. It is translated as CATSRDYSGEQYF.

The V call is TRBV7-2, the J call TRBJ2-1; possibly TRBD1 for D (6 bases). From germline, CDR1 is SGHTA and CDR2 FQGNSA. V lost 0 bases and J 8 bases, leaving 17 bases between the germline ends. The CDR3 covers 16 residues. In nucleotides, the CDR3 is TGTGCCAGCAGCTTAGCGGGGGCCACCCCTAGGCATGAGCAGTTCTTC. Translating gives CASSLAGATPRHEQFF. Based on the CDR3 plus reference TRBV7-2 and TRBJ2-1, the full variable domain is GAGVSQSPSNKVTEKGKDVELRCDPISGHTALYWYRQSLGQGLEFLIYFQGNSAPDKSGLPSDRFSAERTGGSVSTLTIQRTQQEDSAVYLCASSLAGATPRHEQFFGPGTRLTVL.

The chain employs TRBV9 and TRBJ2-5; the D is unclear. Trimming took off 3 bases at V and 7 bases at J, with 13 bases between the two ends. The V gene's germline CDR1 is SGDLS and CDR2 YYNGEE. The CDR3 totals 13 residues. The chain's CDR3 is CASSAALGVTQYF. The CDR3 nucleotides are TGTGCCAGCAGCGCCGCACTTGGAGTGACCCAGTACTTC. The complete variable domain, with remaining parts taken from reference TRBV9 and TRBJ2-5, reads DSGVTQTPKHLITATGQRVTLRCSPRSGDLSVYWYQQSLDQGLQFLIQYYNGEERAKGNILERFSAQQFPDLHSELNLSSLELGDSALYFCASSAALGVTQYFGPGTRLLVL.

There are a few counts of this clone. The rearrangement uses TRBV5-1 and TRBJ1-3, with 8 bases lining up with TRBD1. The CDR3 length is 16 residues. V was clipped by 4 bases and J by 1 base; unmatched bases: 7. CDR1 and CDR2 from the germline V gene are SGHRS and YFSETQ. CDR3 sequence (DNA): TGCGCCAGCAGCGGGGGGACAGGAGTATCTGGAAACACCATATATTTT. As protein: CASSGGTGVSGNTIYF. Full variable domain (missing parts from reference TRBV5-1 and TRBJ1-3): KAGVTQTPRYLIKTRGQQVTLSCSPISGHRSVSWYQQTPGQGLQFLFEYFSETQRNKGNFPGRFSGRQFSNSRSEMNVSTLELGDSALYLCASSGGTGVSGNTIYFGEGSWLTVV.

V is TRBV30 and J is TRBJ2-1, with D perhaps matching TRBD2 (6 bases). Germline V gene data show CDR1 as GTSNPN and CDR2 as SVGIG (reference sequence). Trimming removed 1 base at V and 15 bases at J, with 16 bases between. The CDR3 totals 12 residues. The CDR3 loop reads CAWSAGGVLGFF. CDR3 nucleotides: TGTGCCTGGAGTGCAGGCGGGGTATTAGGGTTCTTC.

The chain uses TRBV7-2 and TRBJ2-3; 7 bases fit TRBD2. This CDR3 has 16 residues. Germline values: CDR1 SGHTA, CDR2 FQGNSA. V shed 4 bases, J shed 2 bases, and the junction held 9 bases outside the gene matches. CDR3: CASSYQSGVTTDTQYF. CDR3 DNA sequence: TGTGCCAGCAGCTACCAGAGCGGGGTGACCACAGATACGCAGTATTTT. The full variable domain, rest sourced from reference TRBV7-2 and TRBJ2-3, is GAGVSQSPSNKVTEKGKDVELRCDPISGHTALYWYRQSLGQGLEFLIYFQGNSAPDKSGLPSDRFSAERTGGSVSTLTIQRTQQEDSAVYLCASSYQSGVTTDTQYFGPGTRLTVL.

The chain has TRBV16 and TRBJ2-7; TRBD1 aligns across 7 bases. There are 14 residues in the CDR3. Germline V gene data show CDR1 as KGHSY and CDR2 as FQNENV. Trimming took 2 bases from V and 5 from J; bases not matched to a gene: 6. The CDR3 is CASSQVRGSHEQYF. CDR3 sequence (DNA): TGTGCCAGCAGCCAAGTCAGGGGGAGCCACGAGCAGTACTTC.

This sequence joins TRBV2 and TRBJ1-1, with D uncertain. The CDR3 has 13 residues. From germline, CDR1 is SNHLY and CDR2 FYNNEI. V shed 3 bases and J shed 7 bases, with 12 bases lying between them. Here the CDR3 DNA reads TGTGCCAGCAGTGATGCGGGGTACGGTGAAGCTTTCTTT. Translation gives CASSDAGYGEAFF.

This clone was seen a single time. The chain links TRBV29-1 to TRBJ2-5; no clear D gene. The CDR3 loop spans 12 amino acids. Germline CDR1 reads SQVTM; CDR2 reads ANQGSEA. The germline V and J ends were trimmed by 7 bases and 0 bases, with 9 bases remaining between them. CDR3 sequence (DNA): TGCAGCGCCGGCCCCAACCAAGAGACCCAGTACTTC. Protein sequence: CSAGPNQETQYF.

This chain's CDR3 is CASRYTTSGGAYEQYF. The CDR3 bases are TGTGCCAGCAGATACACTACTAGCGGGGGAGCCTACGAGCAGTACTTC. This chain uses TRBV2 with TRBJ2-7; TRBD2 matches at 11 bases. This CDR3 has 16 amino acids. The V and J ends lost 6 bases and 2 bases, in that order; junction bases with no gene match: 9. Germline CDR1 is SNHLY and CDR2 is FYNNEI.

CDR3 residues: CASSRTDMNTEAFF. The CDR3, as DNA: TGTGCCAGCAGCCGGACAGATATGAACACTGAAGCTTTCTTT. The gene calls are TRBV6-5 and TRBJ1-1; D is perhaps TRBD1 (6 bases). The CDR3 is 14 residues long. CDR1 is MNHEY, CDR2 SVGAGI, per germline. V shed 6 bases and J shed 0 bases, with 11 bases lying between them.

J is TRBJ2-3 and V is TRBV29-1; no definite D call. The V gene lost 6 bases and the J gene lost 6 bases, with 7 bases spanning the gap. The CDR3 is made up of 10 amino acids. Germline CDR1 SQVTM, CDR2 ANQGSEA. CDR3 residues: CSVKEDTQYF. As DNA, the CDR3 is TGCAGCGTCAAAGAGGATACGCAGTATTTT.

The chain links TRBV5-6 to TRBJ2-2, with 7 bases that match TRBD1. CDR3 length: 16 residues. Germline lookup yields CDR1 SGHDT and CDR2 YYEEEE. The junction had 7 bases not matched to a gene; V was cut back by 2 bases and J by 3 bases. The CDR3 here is CASSFGNRGYTGELFF. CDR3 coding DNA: TGTGCCAGCAGCTTCGGGAACAGGGGATACACCGGGGAGCTGTTTTTT.

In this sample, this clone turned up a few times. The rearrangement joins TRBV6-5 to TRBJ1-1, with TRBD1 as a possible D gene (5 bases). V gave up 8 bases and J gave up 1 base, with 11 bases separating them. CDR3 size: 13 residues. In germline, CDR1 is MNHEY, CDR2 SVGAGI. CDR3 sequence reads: CASFGRANTEAFF. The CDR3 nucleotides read TGTGCCAGCTTCGGCAGGGCGAACACTGAAGCTTTCTTT.

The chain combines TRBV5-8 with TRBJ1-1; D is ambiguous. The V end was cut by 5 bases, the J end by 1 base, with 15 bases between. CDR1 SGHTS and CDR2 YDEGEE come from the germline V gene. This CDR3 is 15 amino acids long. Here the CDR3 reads CASSRNAGENTEAFF. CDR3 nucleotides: TGTGCCAGCAGTCGTAATGCGGGTGAGAACACTGAAGCTTTCTTT.

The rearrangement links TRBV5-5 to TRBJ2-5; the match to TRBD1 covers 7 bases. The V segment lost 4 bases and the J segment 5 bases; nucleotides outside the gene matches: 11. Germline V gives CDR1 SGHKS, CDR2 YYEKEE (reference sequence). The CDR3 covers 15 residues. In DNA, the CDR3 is TGTGCCAGCAGCGACGACAGGGCAGGGACGGAGACCCAGTACTTC. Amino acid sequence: CASSDDRAGTETQYF.

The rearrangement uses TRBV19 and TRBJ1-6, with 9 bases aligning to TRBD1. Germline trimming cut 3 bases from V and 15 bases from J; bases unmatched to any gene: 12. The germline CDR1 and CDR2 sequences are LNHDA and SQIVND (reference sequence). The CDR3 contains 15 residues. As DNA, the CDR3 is TGTGCCAGTAGTATTCCGGGACAGGGCATTTCAGTCCTCCACTTT. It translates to CASSIPGQGISVLHF.

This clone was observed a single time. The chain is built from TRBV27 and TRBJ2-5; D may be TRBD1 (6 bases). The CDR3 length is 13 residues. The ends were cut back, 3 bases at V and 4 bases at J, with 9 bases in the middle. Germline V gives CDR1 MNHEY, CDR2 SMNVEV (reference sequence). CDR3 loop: CASSLRGTETQYF. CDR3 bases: TGTGCCAGCAGTTTGAGGGGGACAGAGACCCAGTACTTC.

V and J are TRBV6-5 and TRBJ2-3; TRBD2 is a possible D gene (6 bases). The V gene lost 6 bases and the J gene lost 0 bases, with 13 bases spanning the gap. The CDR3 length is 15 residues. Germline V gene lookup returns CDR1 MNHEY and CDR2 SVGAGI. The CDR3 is CASRLWGESTDTQYF. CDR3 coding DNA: TGTGCCAGCAGATTGTGGGGGGAAAGCACAGATACGCAGTATTTT.

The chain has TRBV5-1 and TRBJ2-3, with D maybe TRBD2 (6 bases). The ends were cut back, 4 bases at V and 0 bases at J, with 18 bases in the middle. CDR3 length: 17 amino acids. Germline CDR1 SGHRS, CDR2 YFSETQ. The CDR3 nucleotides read TGCGCCAGCAGCCGCGGGGCATCCTCGGATAGCACAGATACGCAGTATTTT. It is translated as CASSRGASSDSTDTQYF.

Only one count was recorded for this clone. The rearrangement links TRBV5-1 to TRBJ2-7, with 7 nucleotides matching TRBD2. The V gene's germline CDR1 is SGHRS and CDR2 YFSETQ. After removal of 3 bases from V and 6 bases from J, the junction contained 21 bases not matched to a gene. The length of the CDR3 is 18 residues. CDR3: CASSSHLRGEGSGVEQYF. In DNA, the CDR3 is TGCGCCAGCAGCTCTCACCTTCGGGGGGAAGGGTCTGGGGTCGAGCAGTACTTC.